A selection of T cell receptor beta chains follows, all from one sample in a study of blood T cell repertoires in COVID-19. TCRdb's copy holds only in-frame clones and misses some; the assay was immunoSEQ multiplex PCR. The repertoire holds roughly 18,000 clones, with roughly 91% as singletons. Sequenced material: peripheral blood. These TCRs come from a human donor in a cohort sampled during active COVID-19. Each CDR3 is given with its conserved first and last residue. A D gene is named only where the DNA matches it firmly. Clone size appears in some rows only: once, few, many, or a class for an expanded clone.

.,TRBJ1-5,TRBV24-1,.,TGTGCCACCAGTGAGGCCGGGACTGCACAGCCCCAGCATTTT,CATSEAGTAQPQHF
.,TRBJ2-5,TRBV6-6,TRBD2,TGTGCCAGCACCCTAGTTGGGGGGGTGACCCAGTACTTC,CASTLVGGVTQYF
.,TRBJ1-2,TRBV4-2,TRBD1,TGTGCCAGCAGCCAGGAGGACAGGGACGCCTACGTATCTAACTATGGCTACACCTTC,CASSQEDRDAYVSNYGYTF
.,TRBJ2-7,TRBV5-4,TRBD1,TGTGCCAGCAGCTCGGGGACAGACCTTACCTACGAGCAGTACTTC,CASSSGTDLTYEQYF
.,TRBJ2-2,TRBV19,.,TGTGCCAGTATTCGACCCCCAGGAGGAGAGCTGTTTTTT,CASIRPPGGELFF
.,TRBJ2-1,TRBV4-1,.,TGCGCCAGCAGCCAAGATCCTATCTCCTACAATGAGCAGTTCTTC,CASSQDPISYNEQFF
.,TRBJ1-2,TRBV19,TRBD1,TGTGCCAGTAGGAGGGGGACAGCCGCCACACTTATAAACTATGGCTACACCTTC,CASRRGTAATLINYGYTF
.,TRBJ1-2,TRBV27,TRBD1,TGTGCCAGCAGTTTCCGTAACCCGGGACAGTTGAGCGGCTACACCTTC,CASSFRNPGQLSGYTF
.,TRBJ1-6,TRBV5-6,TRBD1,TGTGCCAGCAGCCCACCCGGGACAGGGGGATCGAGGGCCCTCCACTTT,CASSPPGTGGSRALHF
.,TRBJ1-1,TRBV5-1,TRBD1,TGCGCCAGCAGCTTGTTCGGGACAGTTCTCTCCACCGGTAGGGCTGAAGCTTTCTTT,CASSLFGTVLSTGRAEAFF
.,TRBJ2-3,TRBV6-1,.,TGTGCCAGCAGTGGTAGACAGGCCTTTGGGGCAGATACGCAGTATTTT,CASSGRQAFGADTQYF
.,TRBJ1-3,TRBV7-2,.,TGTGCCAGCAGCTTAGGAGCGTGGCCTGGAAACACCATATATTTT,CASSLGAWPGNTIYF
.,TRBJ1-3,TRBV5-1,TRBD1,TGCGCCAGCAGCTACGGACAGGGTGGAGGAAACACCATATATTTT,CASSYGQGGGNTIYF
.,TRBJ1-1,TRBV6-6,TRBD1,TGTGCCAGCATCGACAGGGGCTCATTGGGCACTGAAGCTTTCTTT,CASIDRGSLGTEAFF
.,TRBJ2-7,TRBV7-3,TRBD2,TGTGCCAGCAGCTCGAGAGCGGGACCTAACGAGCAGTACTTC,CASSSRAGPNEQYF
once,TRBJ1-1,TRBV19,.,TGTGCCAGTAGGGCCACGGACAGAGCGAACACTGAAGCTTTCTTT,CASRATDRANTEAFF
.,TRBJ1-1,TRBV30,.,TGTGCCTGGACCTCGGACAGGAACACTGAAGCTTTCTTT,CAWTSDRNTEAFF
.,TRBJ1-3,TRBV18,.,TGTGCCAGCTCACCGGGGGGTTCCGGAAACACCATATATTTT,CASSPGGSGNTIYF
.,TRBJ2-7,TRBV4-2,TRBD2,TGTGCCAGCAGCCAGGGAACCGGGACTAGCCTTTTTTACGAGCAGTACTTC,CASSQGTGTSLFYEQYF
.,TRBJ1-5,TRBV19,TRBD1,TGTGCCAGTAGTCCCGGGACAGACACATGGCCCCAGCATTTT,CASSPGTDTWPQHF
.,TRBJ2-1,TRBV9,TRBD2,TGTGCCAGCAGCGTAGCCCTTCAAACTAGCGACGACAATGAGCAGTTCTTC,CASSVALQTSDDNEQFF
once,TRBJ1-3,TRBV11-2,TRBD1,TGTGCCAGCAGCATCACCAGGGGGCAAGGAAACACCATATATTTT,CASSITRGQGNTIYF
.,TRBJ1-1,TRBV4-3,TRBD1,TGCGCCAGCAGCCAACGTTCCGGGACAGGGGTAACTGAAGCTTTCTTT,CASSQRSGTGVTEAFF
.,TRBJ1-5,TRBV10-3,TRBD1,TGTGCCATCAGGGGACAGGGGAACAATCAGCCCCAGCATTTT,CAIRGQGNNQPQHF
.,TRBJ2-5,TRBV6-6,.,TGTGCCAGCAGTTACTCGAGAGTTATGAGGGAGACCCAGTACTTC,CASSYSRVMRETQYF